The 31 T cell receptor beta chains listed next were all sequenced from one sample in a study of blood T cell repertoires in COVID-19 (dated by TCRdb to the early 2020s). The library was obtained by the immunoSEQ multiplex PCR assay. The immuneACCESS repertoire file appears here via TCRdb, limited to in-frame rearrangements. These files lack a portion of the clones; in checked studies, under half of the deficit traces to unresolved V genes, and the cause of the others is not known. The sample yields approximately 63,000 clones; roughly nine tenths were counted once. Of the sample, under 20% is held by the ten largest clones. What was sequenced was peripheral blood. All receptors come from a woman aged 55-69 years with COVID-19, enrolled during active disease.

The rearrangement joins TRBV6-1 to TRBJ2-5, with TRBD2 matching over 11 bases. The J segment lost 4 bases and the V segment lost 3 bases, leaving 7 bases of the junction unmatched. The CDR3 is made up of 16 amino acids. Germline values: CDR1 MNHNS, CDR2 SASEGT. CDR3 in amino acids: CASSELAGGAGETQYF. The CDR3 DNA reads TGTGCCAGCAGTGAGCTAGCGGGAGGAGCCGGAGAGACCCAGTACTTC.

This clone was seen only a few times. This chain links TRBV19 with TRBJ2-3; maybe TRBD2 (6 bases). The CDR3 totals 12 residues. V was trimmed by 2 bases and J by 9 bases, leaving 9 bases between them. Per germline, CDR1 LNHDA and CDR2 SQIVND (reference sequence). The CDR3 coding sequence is TGTGCCAGTAGTATATCCGGGAGCACGCAGTATTTT. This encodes CASSISGSTQYF.

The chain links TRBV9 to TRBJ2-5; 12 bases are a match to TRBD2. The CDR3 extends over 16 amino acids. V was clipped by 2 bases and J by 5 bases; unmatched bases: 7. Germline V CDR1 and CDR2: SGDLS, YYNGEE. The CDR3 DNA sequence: TGTGCCAGCAGCGTGGCTAGCGGGAGGGCCGGGGAGACCCAGTACTTC. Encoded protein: CASSVASGRAGETQYF.

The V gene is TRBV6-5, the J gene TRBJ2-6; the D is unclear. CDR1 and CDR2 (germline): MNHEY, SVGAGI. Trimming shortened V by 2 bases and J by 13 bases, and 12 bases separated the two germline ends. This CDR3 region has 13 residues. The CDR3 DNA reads TGTGCCAGCAGTTACGTGCCATTCGGGGTCCTGACTTTC. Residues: CASSYVPFGVLTF.

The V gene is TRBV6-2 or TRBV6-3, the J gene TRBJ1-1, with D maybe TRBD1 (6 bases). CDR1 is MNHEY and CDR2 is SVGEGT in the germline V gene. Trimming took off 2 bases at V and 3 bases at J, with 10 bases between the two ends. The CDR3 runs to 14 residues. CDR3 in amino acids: CASSYGRGYTEAFF. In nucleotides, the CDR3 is TGTGCCAGCAGTTACGGCAGGGGCTACACTGAAGCTTTCTTT.

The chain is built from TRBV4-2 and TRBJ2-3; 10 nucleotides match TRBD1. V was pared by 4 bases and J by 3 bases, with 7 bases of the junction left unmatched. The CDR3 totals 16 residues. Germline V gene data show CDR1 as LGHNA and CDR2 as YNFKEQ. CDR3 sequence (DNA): TGTGCCAGCAGCCGGAAGGGACAGGGGTGGACAGATACGCAGTATTTT. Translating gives CASSRKGQGWTDTQYF.

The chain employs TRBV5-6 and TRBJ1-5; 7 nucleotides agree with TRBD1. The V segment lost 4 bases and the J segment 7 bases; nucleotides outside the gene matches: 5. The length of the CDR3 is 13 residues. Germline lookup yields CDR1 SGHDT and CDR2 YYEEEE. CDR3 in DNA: TGTGCCAGCAGCGGAGCAGGGGGGCAGCCCCAGCATTTT. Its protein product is CASSGAGGQPQHF.

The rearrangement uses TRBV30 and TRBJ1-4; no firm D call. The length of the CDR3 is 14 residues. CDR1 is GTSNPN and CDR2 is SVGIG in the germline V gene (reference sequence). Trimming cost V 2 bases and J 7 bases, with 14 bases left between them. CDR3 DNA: TGTGCCTGGAGTACGGACCTGGGGAGTGAAAAACTGTTTTTT. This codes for CAWSTDLGSEKLFF. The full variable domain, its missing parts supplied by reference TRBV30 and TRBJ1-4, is SQTIHQWPATLVQPVGSPLSLECTVEGTSNPNLYWYRQAAGRGLQLLFYSVGIGQISSEVPQNLSASRPQDRQFILSSKKLLLSDSGFYLCAWSTDLGSEKLFFGSGTQLSVL.

CDR3 sequence: CASSIGRRNSGANVLTF. The CDR3 bases are TGTGCCAGTAGTATCGGCAGGCGAAACTCTGGGGCCAACGTCCTGACTTTC. This chain links TRBV19 with TRBJ2-6; D is unclear. Germline V lookup: CDR1 LNHDA, CDR2 SQIVND (reference sequence). Trimming took 3 bases from V and 0 from J, leaving 12 bases between them. This CDR3 is built from 17 residues.

The CDR3 region has the DNA TGTGCCAGCAGTTCTACAGGGGGGGCCTACAATGAGCAGTTCTTC. This gives the protein CASSSTGGAYNEQFF. The chain combines TRBV6-5 with TRBJ2-1, with TRBD1 as a possible D gene (8 bases). CDR3 length: 15 residues. Trimming cost V 4 bases and J 2 bases, with 12 bases left between them. CDR1 is MNHEY, CDR2 SVGAGI, per germline.

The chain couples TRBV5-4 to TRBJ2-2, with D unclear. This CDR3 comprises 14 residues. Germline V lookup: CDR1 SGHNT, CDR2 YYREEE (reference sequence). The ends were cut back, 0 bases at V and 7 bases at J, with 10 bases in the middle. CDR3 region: CASSLGLPNGELFF. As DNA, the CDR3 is TGTGCCAGCAGCTTGGGACTCCCAAACGGGGAGCTGTTTTTT. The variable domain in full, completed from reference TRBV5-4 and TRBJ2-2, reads ETGVTQSPTHLIKTRGQQVTLRCSSQSGHNTVSWYQQALGQGPQFIFQYYREEENGRGNFPPRFSGLQFPNYSSELNVNALELDDSALYLCASSLGLPNGELFFGEGSRLTVL.

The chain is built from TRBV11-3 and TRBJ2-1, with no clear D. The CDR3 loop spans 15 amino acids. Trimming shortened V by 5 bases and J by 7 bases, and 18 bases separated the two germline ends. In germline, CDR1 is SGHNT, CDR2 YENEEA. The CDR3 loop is CASSISRGYRNEQFF. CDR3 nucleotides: TGTGCCAGCAGCATTAGCCGTGGCTACCGGAATGAGCAGTTCTTC.

The CDR3, as DNA: TGTGCCAGCAGTCCTCCGACAGGGCAAACTGAAGCTTTCTTT. Translated: CASSPPTGQTEAFF. The V and J genes are TRBV6-5 and TRBJ1-1; TRBD1 agrees at 7 bases. The CDR3 contains 14 residues. J was trimmed by 5 bases and V by 5 bases; bases with no gene match: 8. CDR1 is MNHEY, CDR2 SVGAGI, per germline.

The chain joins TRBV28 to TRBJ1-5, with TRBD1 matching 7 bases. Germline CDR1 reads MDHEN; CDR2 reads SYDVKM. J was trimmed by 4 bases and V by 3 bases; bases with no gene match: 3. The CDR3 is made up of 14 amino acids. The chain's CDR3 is CASSLGQNNQPQHF. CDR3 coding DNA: TGTGCCAGCAGTTTGGGACAGAATAATCAGCCCCAGCATTTT.

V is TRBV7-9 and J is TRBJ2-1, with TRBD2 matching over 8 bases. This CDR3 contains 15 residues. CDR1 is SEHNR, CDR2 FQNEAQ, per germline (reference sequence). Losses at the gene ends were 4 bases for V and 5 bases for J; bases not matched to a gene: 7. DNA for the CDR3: TGTGCCAGCAGCTCAACTAGCGGCATCAACAATGAGCAGTTCTTC. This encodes CASSSTSGINNEQFF.

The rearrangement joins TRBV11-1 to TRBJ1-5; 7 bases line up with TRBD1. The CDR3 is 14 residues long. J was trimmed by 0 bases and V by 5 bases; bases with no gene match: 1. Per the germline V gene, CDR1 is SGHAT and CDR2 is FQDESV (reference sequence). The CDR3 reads CASSRDSSNQPQHF. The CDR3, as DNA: TGTGCCAGCAGCCGGGACAGTAGCAATCAGCCCCAGCATTTT.

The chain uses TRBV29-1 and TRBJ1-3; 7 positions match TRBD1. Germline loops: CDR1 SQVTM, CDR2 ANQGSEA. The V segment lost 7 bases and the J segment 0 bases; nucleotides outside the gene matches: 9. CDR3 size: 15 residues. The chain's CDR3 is CSAITGASSGNTIYF. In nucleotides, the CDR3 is TGCAGCGCCATAACAGGGGCAAGCTCTGGAAACACCATATATTTT.

The CDR3, as DNA: TGCGCCAGCAGCTTCTCCGGGGGCTCTGGAAACACCATATATTTT. This codes for CASSFSGGSGNTIYF. This chain joins TRBV5-1 and TRBJ1-3; possibly TRBD1 for D (5 bases). This CDR3 is built from 15 residues. V gave up 2 bases and J gave up 0 bases, with 9 bases separating them. CDR1 is SGHRS and CDR2 is YFSETQ in the germline V gene.

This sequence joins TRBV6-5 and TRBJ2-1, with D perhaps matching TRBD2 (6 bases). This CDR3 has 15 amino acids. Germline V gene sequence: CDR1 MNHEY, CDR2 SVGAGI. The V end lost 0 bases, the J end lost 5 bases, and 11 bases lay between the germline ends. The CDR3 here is CASSYSGTGNNEQFF. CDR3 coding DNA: TGTGCCAGCAGTTACTCGGGGACTGGGAACAATGAGCAGTTCTTC.

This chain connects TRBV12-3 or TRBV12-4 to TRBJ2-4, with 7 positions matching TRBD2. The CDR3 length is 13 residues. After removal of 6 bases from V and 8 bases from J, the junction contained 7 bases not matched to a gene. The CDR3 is CASSRIGRDIQYF. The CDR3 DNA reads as TGTGCCAGCAGCCGGATTGGGAGGGACATTCAGTACTTC.

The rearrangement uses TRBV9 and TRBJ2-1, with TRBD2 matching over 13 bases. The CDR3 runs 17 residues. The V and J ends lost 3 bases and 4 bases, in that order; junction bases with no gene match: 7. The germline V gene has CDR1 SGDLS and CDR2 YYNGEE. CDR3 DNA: TGTGCCAGCAGCGGGACTAGCGGGAGCAGGGATTACAATGAGCAGTTCTTC. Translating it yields CASSGTSGSRDYNEQFF. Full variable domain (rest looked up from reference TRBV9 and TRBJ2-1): DSGVTQTPKHLITATGQRVTLRCSPRSGDLSVYWYQQSLDQGLQFLIQYYNGEERAKGNILERFSAQQFPDLHSELNLSSLELGDSALYFCASSGTSGSRDYNEQFFGPGTRLTVL.

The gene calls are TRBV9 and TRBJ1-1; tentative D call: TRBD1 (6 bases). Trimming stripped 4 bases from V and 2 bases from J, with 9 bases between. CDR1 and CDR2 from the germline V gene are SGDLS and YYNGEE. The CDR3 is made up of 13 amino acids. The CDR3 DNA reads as TGTGCCAGCAGCTCGACAGGTAACACTGAAGCTTTCTTT. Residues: CASSSTGNTEAFF.

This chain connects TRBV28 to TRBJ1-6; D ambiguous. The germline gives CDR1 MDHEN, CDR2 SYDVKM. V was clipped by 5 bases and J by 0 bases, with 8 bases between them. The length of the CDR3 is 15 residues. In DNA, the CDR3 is TGTGCCAGCAGTCCCATCAGCTCCTATAATTCACCCCTCCACTTT. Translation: CASSPISSYNSPLHF.

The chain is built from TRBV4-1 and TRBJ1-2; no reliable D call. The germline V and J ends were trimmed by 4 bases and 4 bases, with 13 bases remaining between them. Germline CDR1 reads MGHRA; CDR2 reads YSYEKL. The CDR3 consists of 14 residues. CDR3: CASSPTGGSYGYTF. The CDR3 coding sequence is TGCGCCAGCAGCCCTACGGGTGGGAGCTATGGCTACACCTTC.

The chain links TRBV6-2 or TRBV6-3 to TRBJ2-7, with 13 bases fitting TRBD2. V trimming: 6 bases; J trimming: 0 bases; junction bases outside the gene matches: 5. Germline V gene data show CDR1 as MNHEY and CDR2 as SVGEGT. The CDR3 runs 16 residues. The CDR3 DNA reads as TGTGCCAGCAGCCCGACTAGCGGGAGGCGCTCCTACGAGCAGTACTTC. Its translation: CASSPTSGRRSYEQYF.

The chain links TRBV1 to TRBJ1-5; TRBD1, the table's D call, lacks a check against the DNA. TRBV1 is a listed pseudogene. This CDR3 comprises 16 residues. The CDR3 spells CTSSHEDGDSNQPQHF. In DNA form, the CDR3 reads TGCACCAGCAGCCATGAGGACGGGGACAGTAATCAGCCCCAGCATTTT.

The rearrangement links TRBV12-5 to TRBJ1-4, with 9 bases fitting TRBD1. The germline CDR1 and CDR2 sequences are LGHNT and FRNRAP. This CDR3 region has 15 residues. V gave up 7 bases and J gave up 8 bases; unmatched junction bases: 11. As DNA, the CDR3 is TGTGCTAGTGCTATGGGACAGGGTCGAAGCGAAAAACTGTTTTTT. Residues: CASAMGQGRSEKLFF.

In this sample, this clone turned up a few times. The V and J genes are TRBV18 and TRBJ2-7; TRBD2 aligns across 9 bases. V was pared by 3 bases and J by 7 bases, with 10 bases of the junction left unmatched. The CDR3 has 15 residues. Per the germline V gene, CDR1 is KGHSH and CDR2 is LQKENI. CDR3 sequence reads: CASSPAVSGSNEQYF. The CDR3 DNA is TGTGCCAGCTCACCGGCGGTTAGCGGGAGTAATGAGCAGTACTTC.

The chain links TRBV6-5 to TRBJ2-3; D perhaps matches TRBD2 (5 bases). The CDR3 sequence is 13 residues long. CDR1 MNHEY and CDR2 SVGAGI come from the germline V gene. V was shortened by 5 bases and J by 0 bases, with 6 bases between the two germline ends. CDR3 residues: CASSRTSTDTQYF. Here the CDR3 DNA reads TGTGCCAGCAGTCGGACTAGCACAGATACGCAGTATTTT.

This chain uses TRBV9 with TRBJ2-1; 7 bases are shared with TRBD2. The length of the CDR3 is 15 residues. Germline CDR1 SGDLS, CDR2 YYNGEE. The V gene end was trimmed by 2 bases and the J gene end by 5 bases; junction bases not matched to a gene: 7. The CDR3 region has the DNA TGTGCCAGCAGCGTTAGACTAGCTGCCAACAATGAGCAGTTCTTC. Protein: CASSVRLAANNEQFF.

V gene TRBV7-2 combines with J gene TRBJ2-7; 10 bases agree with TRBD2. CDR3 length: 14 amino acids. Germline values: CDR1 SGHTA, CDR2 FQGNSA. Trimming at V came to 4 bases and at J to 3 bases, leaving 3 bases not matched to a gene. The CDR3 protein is CASSSGLAVYEQYF. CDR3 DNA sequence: TGTGCCAGCAGCTCCGGACTAGCGGTCTACGAGCAGTACTTC.